Below are 11 T cell receptor beta chains sequenced from a single sample in a study of Graves' ophthalmopathy and Graves' hyperthyroidism. Amplification targeted the TCR beta CDR3 regions, with RNA transcripts as the source material. In the first round, RT-PCR was carried out with HTBI primers, and a multiplex PCR formed the second round. One entry per CDR3 protein, called by TCRdb with MiXCR from the multiplex PCR reads. In the table there are about 200,000 distinct CDR3 sequences, roughly 29% of which are singletons. The source material was peripheral blood. All receptors come from a man between 45 and 60 years old with Graves' ophthalmopathy.

The rearrangement joins TRBV19 to TRBJ1-2, with 7 bases matching TRBD1. The J segment lost 3 bases and the V segment lost 7 bases, leaving 17 bases of the junction unmatched. The germline CDR1 and CDR2 sequences are LNHDA and SQIVND (reference sequence). The CDR3 has 17 amino acids. The CDR3: CASTGGDRFRLDYGYTF. DNA of the CDR3: TGTGCCAGTACCGGGGGGGACAGATTCCGCCTCGACTATGGCTACACCTTC.

This clonotype appeared a few times. The chain links TRBV11-3 to TRBJ1-5; D is unclear. CDR1 SGHNT and CDR2 YENEEA come from the germline V gene. The V and J ends lost 1 base and 4 bases respectively, with 8 bases between them. The CDR3 contains 14 residues. CDR3 amino acids: CASSLASFNQPQHF. CDR3 DNA: TGTGCCAGCAGCTTAGCCAGCTTTAATCAGCCCCAGCATTTT.

V gene TRBV7-8 combines with J gene TRBJ2-5, with TRBD2 matching over 8 bases. Germline CDR1 and CDR2: SGHVS and FQNEAQ. This CDR3 has 15 residues. V lost 1 base and J lost 3; bases outside the gene matches: 4. CDR3 residues: CASSLGQTSEETQYF. The CDR3 DNA follows: TGTGCCAGCAGCTTAGGACAGACTAGCGAAGAGACCCAGTACTTC.

This clonotype was counted many times. The chain links TRBV10-3 to TRBJ2-7, with 10 bases lining up with TRBD2. V shed 4 bases, J shed 0 bases, and the junction held 6 bases outside the gene matches. There are 16 residues in the CDR3. The germline gives CDR1 ENHRY, CDR2 SYGVKD. The CDR3 protein is CAISGISGGSSYEQYF. DNA of the CDR3: TGTGCCATCAGTGGTATTAGCGGGGGGAGCTCCTACGAGCAGTACTTC.

This clonotype was seen once. This chain connects TRBV6-2 or TRBV6-3 to TRBJ2-7; 8 bases agree with TRBD1. Trimming cost V 6 bases and J 5 bases; bases outside gene matches: 9. This CDR3 contains 14 residues. CDR1 and CDR2 from the germline V gene are MNHEY and SVGEGT. The CDR3 loop reads CASSRPDRANEQYF. The CDR3 DNA follows: TGTGCCAGCAGCCGGCCGGACAGGGCCAACGAGCAGTACTTC.

At least ten counts were recorded for this clonotype. This chain uses TRBV12-3 or TRBV12-4 with TRBJ1-5, with D maybe TRBD1 (5 bases). The V end lost 4 bases, the J end lost 6 bases, and 7 bases lay between the germline ends. CDR3 length: 12 residues. The CDR3 DNA reads TGTGCCAGCAGTTGGGGGGGTCAGCCCCAGCATTTT. Translation: CASSWGGQPQHF.

In this sample, this clonotype turned up many times. Just one base apart from a much larger clone, this may be a read error. The V call is TRBV6-2 or TRBV6-3, the J call TRBJ1-1, with 8 positions matching TRBD1. This CDR3 is built from 14 residues. The ends lost 6 bases at V and 6 bases at J; junction bases unmatched: 9. Germline values: CDR1 MNHEY, CDR2 SVGEGT. The CDR3 spells CASSRGLMPPEAFF. For the CDR3, the DNA is TGTGCCAGCAGCAGGGGGCTCATGCCCCCTGAAGCTTTCTTT.

This clonotype was counted many times. The J gene is TRBJ2-7, the V gene TRBV28, with D perhaps given as TRBD1 or TRBD2 (5 bases each). V lost 1 base, J lost 4 bases, and 14 bases lay in between. CDR3 length: 15 amino acids. The germline CDR1 and CDR2 sequences are MDHEN and SYDVKM. CDR3 nucleotide sequence: TGTGCCAGCAGTTTATACGGGACGCCGGGTTACGAGCAGTACTTC. Protein: CASSLYGTPGYEQYF.

The chain employs TRBV2 and TRBJ2-5; D unclear. From germline, CDR1 is SNHLY and CDR2 FYNNEI. This CDR3 is built from 13 residues. Trimming shortened V by 4 bases and J by 1 base, and 7 bases separated the two germline ends. CDR3 in amino acids: CASSGDFQETQYF. As DNA, the CDR3 is TGTGCCAGCAGTGGAGACTTCCAAGAGACCCAGTACTTC.

This clonotype was recorded many times. The chain employs TRBV18 and TRBJ1-5, with TRBD1 as a possible D gene (5 bases). The CDR3 spans 16 residues. The V and J ends lost 3 bases and 5 bases respectively, with 17 bases between them. Per germline, CDR1 KGHSH and CDR2 LQKENI. The CDR3 reads CASSPYPPDSDQPQHF. CDR3 DNA: TGTGCCAGCTCACCCTACCCCCCCGACAGCGATCAGCCCCAGCATTTT.

The rearrangement uses TRBV9 and TRBJ2-5; D is possibly TRBD2 (6 bases). Trimming removed 2 bases from V and 4 bases from J, with 9 bases in between. This CDR3 comprises 13 residues. Germline V gene lookup returns CDR1 SGDLS and CDR2 YYNGEE. The CDR3 bases are TGTGCCAGCAGCGTCGTGGAGGGAGAGACCCAGTACTTC. The encoded protein is CASSVVEGETQYF.